Following are 24 T cell receptor beta chains from one sample sequenced in a study of blood T cell repertoires in COVID-19 (dated by TCRdb to 2020 to 2021). The library was produced with the immunoSEQ multiplex PCR assay. As stored in TCRdb, this immuneACCESS dataset retains in-frame rearrangements with V and J assigned. A fraction of the clones does not appear; measured against another copy, unresolved V genes explain less than half of the discrepancy, and the remainder lacks a known reason. The sample profile shows under 95,000 clones; 88% of them were found once. The top ten hold 40% to 55% of the sample. The sample taken for sequencing was peripheral blood. The receptors stem from a human donor in a cohort sampled during active COVID-19.

The rearrangement links TRBV9 to TRBJ1-3; 7 bases align to TRBD1. The CDR3 spans 17 residues. With V trimmed by 0 bases and J by 3 bases, 9 bases remained unmatched. Germline V gene data show CDR1 as SGDLS and CDR2 as YYNGEE. As DNA, the CDR3 is TGTGCCAGCAGCGTAGCCTACTTACAGGGGAGTGGAAACACCATATATTTT. This gives the protein CASSVAYLQGSGNTIYF.

The chain combines TRBV5-1 with TRBJ1-1; D remains ambiguous. Trimming left V 7 bases short and J 0 bases short, with 10 bases between. The CDR3 covers 13 residues. Germline values: CDR1 SGHRS, CDR2 YFSETQ. The CDR3 protein is CASSDSVNTEAFF. The CDR3 region has the DNA TGCGCCAGCTCGGACTCGGTGAACACTGAAGCTTTCTTT.

The chain is built from TRBV7-8 and TRBJ2-6; the D gene is possibly TRBD1 (6 bases). The CDR3 loop spans 15 amino acids. Germline-derived CDR1 and CDR2 are SGHVS and FQNEAQ. V shed 5 bases and J shed 4 bases, with 12 bases lying between them. DNA of the CDR3: TGTGCCAGCAGCCTCAACAGGGCCGGGGCCAACGTCCTGACTTTC. Translated: CASSLNRAGANVLTF.

The chain is built from TRBV24-1 and TRBJ2-5; D is perhaps TRBD1 (6 bases). Trimming cost V 3 bases and J 5 bases, with 12 bases left between them. This CDR3 spans 14 amino acids. From germline, CDR1 is KGHDR and CDR2 SFDVKD. The CDR3 DNA sequence: TGTGCCACCAGTGATCCTGGACAGAGCGAGACCCAGTACTTC. This gives the protein CATSDPGQSETQYF.

The chain employs TRBV27 and TRBJ2-5, with 11 nucleotides matching TRBD1. In germline, CDR1 is MNHEY, CDR2 SMNVEV (reference sequence). This CDR3 comprises 16 residues. V was clipped by 0 bases and J by 2 bases; unmatched bases: 2. CDR3 amino acids: CASSLSDRGPQETQYF. Here the CDR3 DNA reads TGTGCCAGCAGTTTATCGGACAGGGGGCCACAAGAGACCCAGTACTTC.

The rearrangement uses TRBV30 and TRBJ1-2, with a tentative D call TRBD1 (5 bases). This CDR3 contains 12 residues. V was trimmed by 1 base and J by 4 bases, leaving 7 bases between them. Germline CDR1 and CDR2: GTSNPN and SVGIG (reference sequence). CDR3 region: CAWSAGGYGYTF. CDR3 in DNA: TGTGCCTGGAGTGCGGGGGGCTATGGCTACACCTTC. The whole variable domain, remainder taken from reference TRBV30 and TRBJ1-2, is SQTIHQWPATLVQPVGSPLSLECTVEGTSNPNLYWYRQAAGRGLQLLFYSVGIGQISSEVPQNLSASRPQDRQFILSSKKLLLSDSGFYLCAWSAGGYGYTFGSGTRLTVV.

This chain joins TRBV5-8 and TRBJ2-3, with D perhaps matching TRBD1 (6 bases). V lost 4 bases, J lost 5 bases, and 20 bases lay in between. The germline gives CDR1 SGHTS, CDR2 YDEGEE. The CDR3 is made up of 16 amino acids. The CDR3 nucleotides read TGTGCCAGCAGCCGCACACTGCAGGGGTTTGGAGATACGCAGTATTTT. Translating gives CASSRTLQGFGDTQYF.

The chain combines TRBV27 with TRBJ2-5, with 7 bases fitting TRBD2. The CDR3 has 13 residues. Germline V CDR1 and CDR2: MNHEY, SMNVEV (reference sequence). Trimming removed 6 bases from V and 5 bases from J; junction bases left unmatched: 6. The CDR3 coding sequence is TGTGCCAGCAGACTGGCGGGGGTCGAGACCCAGTACTTC. Its protein product is CASRLAGVETQYF.

V is TRBV5-4 and J is TRBJ2-1; D uncertain. The CDR3 runs to 13 residues. V lost 4 bases to trimming and J lost 8 bases, with 13 bases between them. The germline V gene has CDR1 SGHNT and CDR2 YYREEE (reference sequence). The CDR3 loop is CASSVVETYEQFF. The CDR3 region has the DNA TGTGCCAGCAGCGTCGTGGAGACCTATGAGCAGTTCTTC.

The chain combines TRBV15 with TRBJ2-2; 9 positions agree with TRBD1. Trimming cost V 3 bases and J 5 bases; bases outside gene matches: 4. Looked up from germline, CDR1 is LNHNV and CDR2 is YYDKDF (reference sequence). The CDR3 spans 15 residues. The CDR3 DNA is TGTGCCACCAGCAGTTCCGGGACAGGGACCGGGGAGCTGTTTTTT. It yields the protein CATSSSGTGTGELFF.

The V and J genes are TRBV3-1 (or the pseudogene TRBV3-2) and TRBJ1-1; possibly TRBD1 for D (5 bases). V was shortened by 2 bases and J by 1 base, with 8 bases between the two germline ends. Per the germline V gene, CDR1 is LGHDT and CDR2 is YNNKEL (reference sequence). The CDR3 runs to 14 residues. The CDR3 region is CASSQLQGNTEAFF. The CDR3 region has the DNA TGTGCCAGCAGCCAACTCCAGGGGAACACTGAAGCTTTCTTT.

This rearrangement joins TRBV7-2 to TRBJ2-1, with TRBD2 as a possible D gene (6 bases). This CDR3 is 16 amino acids long. Trimming took 1 base from V and 2 from J, leaving 12 bases between them. CDR1 and CDR2 (germline): SGHTA, FQGNSA. This CDR3 is CASSLGLAKAYNEQFF. The CDR3 bases are TGTGCCAGCAGCTTAGGGCTAGCGAAGGCCTACAATGAGCAGTTCTTC.

The chain is built from TRBV12-5 and TRBJ2-2, with 9 bases that match TRBD1. The CDR3 runs 23 residues. Germline-derived CDR1 and CDR2 are LGHNT and FRNRAP. Trimming took 0 bases from V and 0 from J; bases not matched to a gene: 20. The CDR3 nucleotides are TGTGCTAGTGGTTTGGTACCCATCCGCACCCTCCGGGACAGGGATACGAACACCGGGGAGCTGTTTTTT. Translated: CASGLVPIRTLRDRDTNTGELFF. Full variable domain (missing parts from reference TRBV12-5 and TRBJ2-2): DARVTQTPRHKVTEMGQEVTMRCQPILGHNTVFWYRQTMMQGLELLAYFRNRAPLDDSGMPKDRFSAEMPDATLATLKIQPSEPRDSAVYFCASGLVPIRTLRDRDTNTGELFFGEGSRLTVL.

This clone was observed a handful of times. The rearrangement links TRBV6-2 or TRBV6-3 to TRBJ2-5, with D unresolved. Per germline, CDR1 MNHEY and CDR2 SVGEGT. The ends were cut back, 2 bases at V and 3 bases at J, with 7 bases in the middle. The CDR3 is 13 amino acids. The CDR3 loop reads CASSYPNKETQYF. CDR3 bases: TGTGCCAGCAGTTACCCCAACAAAGAGACCCAGTACTTC.

The V gene is TRBV18, the J gene TRBJ1-1; no firm D call. Germline V gene data show CDR1 as KGHSH and CDR2 as LQKENI. The length of the CDR3 is 16 residues. V dropped 4 bases and J dropped 1 base, with 16 bases sitting between them. CDR3 sequence reads: CASSLTQQAANTEAFF. CDR3 nucleotides: TGTGCCAGCTCACTCACACAGCAGGCAGCGAACACTGAAGCTTTCTTT.

The chain recombines TRBV5-4 with TRBJ2-1, with D perhaps matching TRBD2 (6 bases). Between the trimmed V and J ends, which lost 2 bases and 4 bases, there was a span of 13 bases. The CDR3 is made up of 15 amino acids. Germline V gene sequence: CDR1 SGHNT, CDR2 YYREEE (reference sequence). The CDR3 here is CASSFTSGGYNEQFF. The DNA for the CDR3 is TGTGCCAGCAGCTTCACCTCCGGGGGATACAATGAGCAGTTCTTC.

The genes are TRBV28 and TRBJ1-4; TRBD1 matches at 12 bases. After removal of 4 bases from V and 8 bases from J, the junction contained 11 bases not matched to a gene. The CDR3 has 17 amino acids. Germline V gene data show CDR1 as MDHEN and CDR2 as SYDVKM. CDR3 nucleotide sequence: TGTGCCAGCAGTTCTACCGGGACAGGGGGCAGACGGGAAAAACTGTTTTTT. Translation: CASSSTGTGGRREKLFF.

This clone has a single count. The rearrangement uses TRBV19 and TRBJ2-2, with TRBD2 identical over 7 bases. The CDR3 covers 18 residues. Germline V gene sequence: CDR1 LNHDA, CDR2 SQIVND (reference sequence). The trim removed 1 base at V and 0 bases at J, leaving 8 bases unmatched. CDR3 sequence: CASSIARGAGTNTGELFF. The CDR3 region has the DNA TGTGCCAGTAGTATAGCTCGGGGAGCGGGGACGAACACCGGGGAGCTGTTTTTT.

This clone is a singleton in its sample. This sequence joins TRBV5-8 and TRBJ1-5; D unresolved. Trimming took off 0 bases at V and 7 bases at J, with 8 bases between the two ends. Germline V gene data show CDR1 as SGHTS and CDR2 as YDEGEE. CDR3 length: 13 residues. DNA of the CDR3: TGTGCCAGCAGCTTGGACCGAGGACAGCCCCAGCATTTT. It is translated as CASSLDRGQPQHF. Drawing the rest from reference TRBV5-8 and TRBJ1-5, the complete variable domain is EAGVTQSPTHLIKTRGQQATLRCSPISGHTSVYWYQQALGLGLQFLLWYDEGEERNRGNFPPRFSGRQFPNYSSELNVNALELEDSALYLCASSLDRGQPQHFGDGTRLSIL.

This chain connects TRBV2 to TRBJ1-4; D might be TRBD1 (6 bases). CDR1 SNHLY and CDR2 FYNNEI come from the germline V gene. The CDR3 runs to 16 residues. Trimming shortened V by 5 bases and J by 3 bases, and 16 bases separated the two germline ends. The DNA for the CDR3 is TGTGCCAGCAGTAAAAACGGACAGAAGGCTAATGAAAAACTGTTTTTT. It encodes CASSKNGQKANEKLFF.

This clone was recorded a few times. This chain uses TRBV29-1 with TRBJ1-1, with D uncertain. V lost 0 bases and J 5 bases, leaving 4 bases between the germline ends. Germline V CDR1 and CDR2: SQVTM, ANQGSEA. The CDR3 is 11 residues long. In DNA form, the CDR3 reads TGCAGCGTTGAAGACTCGACTGAAGCTTTCTTT. This codes for CSVEDSTEAFF.

This clone was recorded only once. This rearrangement joins TRBV7-2 to TRBJ2-7; TRBD2 matches 7 bases. With V trimmed by 1 base and J by 0 bases, 6 bases remained unmatched. Germline V gives CDR1 SGHTA, CDR2 FQGNSA. This CDR3 has 16 amino acids. The CDR3 DNA is TGTGCCAGCAGCTTAGTTTATGGCGGGAGCTCCTACGAGCAGTACTTC. Amino acid sequence: CASSLVYGGSSYEQYF.

This chain joins TRBV6-1 and TRBJ2-3, with D uncertain. The germline V and J ends were trimmed by 2 bases and 4 bases, with 16 bases remaining between them. CDR3 length equals 16 residues. In germline, CDR1 is MNHNS, CDR2 SASEGT. CDR3 amino acids: CASSETRRTGSDTQYF. CDR3 nucleotide sequence: TGTGCCAGCAGTGAAACGCGGAGAACTGGGTCAGATACGCAGTATTTT.

The rearrangement links TRBV7-8 to TRBJ2-7, with D unclear. Germline V gene data show CDR1 as SGHVS and CDR2 as FQNEAQ. Deletions cut 1 base from V and 5 bases from J, with 15 bases between. The CDR3 contains 15 residues. As DNA, the CDR3 is TGTGCCAGCAGCTTAGGAGTCGGTCGACTGGACGAGCAGTACTTC. Its translation is CASSLGVGRLDEQYF.